Presented here are 12 T cell receptor beta chains from one specimen sequenced in a study of Graves' ophthalmopathy and Graves' hyperthyroidism. Amplification from RNA transcripts yielded the TCR beta CDR3 regions. RT-PCR was first run with HTBI primers, then multiplex PCR in a second round. TCRdb fed the multiplex PCR reads into MiXCR, producing one record per CDR3 protein. The sample holds 450,000 to 600,000 distinct CDR3 sequences, approximately 35% seen once. Sequencing used peripheral blood or thyroid tissue (not recorded which). The receptors shown here come from an adult man with Graves' hyperthyroidism.

The gene calls are TRBV12-3 or TRBV12-4 and TRBJ2-7; D is possibly TRBD1 or TRBD2 (6 bases each). The germline V and J ends were trimmed by 5 bases and 1 base, with 9 bases remaining between them. CDR3 length: 13 residues. The CDR3 protein is CASSGGPSYEQYF. The DNA of the CDR3 is TGTGCCAGCAGTGGGGGGCCGTCCTACGAGCAGTACTTC.

Comments on this clonotype: A junction boundary mismatches the germline segment, possibly from a read error. The CDR3 reads CAGSIVGGNQPQHF. CDR3 coding DNA: TGTGCCGGTAGTATAGTCGGAGGGAATCAGCCCCAGCATTTT. This chain links TRBV19 with TRBJ1-5, with D uncertain. Germline-derived CDR1 and CDR2 are LNHDA and SQIVND (reference sequence). The CDR3 has 14 residues.

This clonotype was counted at least ten times. V is TRBV9 and J is TRBJ1-4; D is unresolved. The germline V gene has CDR1 SGDLS and CDR2 YYNGEE. Trimming took off 0 bases at V and 5 bases at J, with 11 bases between the two ends. The CDR3 is made up of 15 amino acids. CDR3: CASSVGHQNNEKLFF. The CDR3 bases are TGTGCCAGCAGCGTAGGACACCAGAACAATGAAAAACTGTTTTTT. The full variable domain, in which reference TRBV9 and TRBJ1-4 provide the parts outside the CDR3, is DSGVTQTPKHLITATGQRVTLRCSPRSGDLSVYWYQQSLDQGLQFLIQYYNGEERAKGNILERFSAQQFPDLHSELNLSSLELGDSALYFCASSVGHQNNEKLFFGSGTQLSVL.

CDR3 in amino acids: CASSEQVSGTGVPEQFF. The CDR3 bases are TGTGCCAGCAGTGAGCAAGTGTCCGGGACAGGGGTCCCTGAGCAGTTCTTC. The rearrangement joins TRBV2 to TRBJ2-7; 10 bases align to TRBD1. The end of the DNA aligns better with TRBJ2-1, so the J call may be wrong. There are 17 residues in the CDR3. CDR1 is SNHLY and CDR2 is FYNNEI in the germline V gene.

Regarding this clonotype: A much larger clonotype is one base distant, so this may be a read error. The chain links TRBV10-3 to TRBJ1-5; D is undetermined. The CDR3 sequence is 15 residues long. Trimming cost V 3 bases and J 3 bases, with 12 bases left between them. Looked up from germline, CDR1 is ENHRY and CDR2 is SYGVKD. The CDR3 here is CAISDPGRDNQPQHF. DNA of the CDR3: TGTGCCATCAGTGACCCAGGACGGGACAATCAGCCCCAGCATTTT.

This clonotype was recorded at least ten times. The J gene is TRBJ2-7, the V gene TRBV14; no reliable D call. The CDR3 has 17 residues. V dropped 5 bases and J dropped 5 bases, with 25 bases sitting between them. Germline V gene sequence: CDR1 SGHDN, CDR2 FVKESK. The CDR3 is CASSSSPFRAGPNEQYF. CDR3 nucleotide sequence: TGTGCCAGCAGCTCTTCGCCCTTCAGAGCAGGTCCTAACGAGCAGTACTTC.

At least ten counts were recorded for this clonotype. The chain is built from TRBV2 and TRBJ1-5; a possible D gene is TRBD1 (6 bases). The CDR3 covers 14 residues. V was trimmed by 4 bases and J by 7 bases, leaving 14 bases between them. Per germline, CDR1 SNHLY and CDR2 FYNNEI. For the CDR3, the DNA is TGTGCCAGCAGTGGGCTACAGGGCCGACAGCCCCAGCATTTT. Encoded protein: CASSGLQGRQPQHF.

The chain joins TRBV7-8 to TRBJ1-2, with D possibly being TRBD1 (5 bases). V was shortened by 1 base and J by 4 bases, with 10 bases between the two germline ends. CDR1 is SGHVS and CDR2 is FQNEAQ in the germline V gene. This CDR3 spans 14 amino acids. This chain's CDR3 is CASSLVGVSYGYTF. The CDR3 DNA sequence: TGTGCCAGCAGCTTAGTGGGGGTATCCTATGGCTACACCTTC.

This clonotype was detected a few times. The chain employs TRBV28 and TRBJ1-2, with D perhaps matching TRBD1 (5 bases). The CDR3 contains 12 residues. The V gene lost 3 bases and the J gene lost 6 bases, with 8 bases spanning the gap. CDR1 is MDHEN and CDR2 is SYDVKM in the germline V gene. The DNA for the CDR3 is TGTGCCAGCAGTTTCAGGGTGGATGGCTACACCTTC. It encodes CASSFRVDGYTF.

In this sample, this clonotype turned up many times. The chain combines TRBV12-3 or TRBV12-4 with TRBJ2-7, with TRBD1 as a possible D gene (6 bases). The CDR3 runs 12 residues. Trimming took off 8 bases at V and 0 bases at J, with 8 bases between the two ends. The CDR3 reads CASQGRSYEQYF. As DNA, the CDR3 is TGTGCCAGCCAGGGGCGCTCCTACGAGCAGTACTTC.

This clonotype was detected ten times or more. The chain carries TRBV9 and TRBJ1-2, with a weak D call TRBD1 (6 bases). The CDR3 length is 15 residues. Germline CDR1 is SGDLS and CDR2 is YYNGEE. V was cut by 0 bases and J by 0 bases, with 9 bases left in between. The CDR3 sequence is CASSVGGTTNYGYTF. For the CDR3, the DNA is TGTGCCAGCAGCGTAGGGGGGACAACTAACTATGGCTACACCTTC.

V gene TRBV20-1 combines with J gene TRBJ2-7; TRBD2 is a possible D gene (5 bases). The ends were cut back, 5 bases at V and 4 bases at J, with 12 bases in the middle. Per germline, CDR1 DFQATT and CDR2 SNEGSKA (reference sequence). The CDR3 runs to 12 residues. CDR3 sequence reads: CSALASVYEQYF. The CDR3, as DNA: TGCAGTGCTCTAGCATCCGTTTACGAGCAGTACTTC.